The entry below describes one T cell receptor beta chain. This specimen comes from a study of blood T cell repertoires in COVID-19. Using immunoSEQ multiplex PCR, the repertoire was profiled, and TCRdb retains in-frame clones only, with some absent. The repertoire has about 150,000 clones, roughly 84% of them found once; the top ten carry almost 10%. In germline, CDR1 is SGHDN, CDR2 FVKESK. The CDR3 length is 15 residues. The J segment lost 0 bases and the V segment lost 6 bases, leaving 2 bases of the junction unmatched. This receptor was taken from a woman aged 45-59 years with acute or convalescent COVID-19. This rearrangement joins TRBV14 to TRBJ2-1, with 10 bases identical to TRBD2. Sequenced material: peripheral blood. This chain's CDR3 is CASRRTSGSYNEQFF. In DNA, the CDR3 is TGTGCCAGCAGACGGACTAGCGGCTCCTACAATGAGCAGTTCTTC.